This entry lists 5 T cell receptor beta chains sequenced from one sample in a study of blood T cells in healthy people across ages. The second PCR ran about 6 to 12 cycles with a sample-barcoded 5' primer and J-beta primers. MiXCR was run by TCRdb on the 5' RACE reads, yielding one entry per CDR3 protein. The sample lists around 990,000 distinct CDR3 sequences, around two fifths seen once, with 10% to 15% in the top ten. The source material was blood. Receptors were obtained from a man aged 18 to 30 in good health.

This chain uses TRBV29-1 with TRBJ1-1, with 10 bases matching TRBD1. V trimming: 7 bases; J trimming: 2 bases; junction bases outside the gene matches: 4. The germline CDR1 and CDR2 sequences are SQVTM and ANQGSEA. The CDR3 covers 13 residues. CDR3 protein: CSGDRGPNTEAFF. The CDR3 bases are TGCAGCGGGGACAGGGGCCCAAACACTGAAGCTTTCTTT.

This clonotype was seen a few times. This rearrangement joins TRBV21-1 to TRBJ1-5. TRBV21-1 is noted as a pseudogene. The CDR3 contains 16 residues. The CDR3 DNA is TGTGCCAGCAGCAAGGTCGCGATTGGGGGCAATCAGCCCCAGCATTTT. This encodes CASSKVAIGGNQPQHF.

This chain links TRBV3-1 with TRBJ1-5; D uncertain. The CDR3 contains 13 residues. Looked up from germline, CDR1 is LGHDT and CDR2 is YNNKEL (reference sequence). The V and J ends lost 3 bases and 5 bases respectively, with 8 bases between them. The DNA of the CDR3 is TGTGCCAGCAGCCATTCCCCCGATCAGCCCCAGCATTTT. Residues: CASSHSPDQPQHF.

CDR3 region: CASSLARGTRDEQYF. The DNA of the CDR3 is TGTGCCAGCAGTTTAGCGCGGGGGACGAGGGATGAGCAGTACTTC. The chain employs TRBV12-3 or TRBV12-4 and TRBJ2-5, with 7 positions matching TRBD2. V was pared by 0 bases and J by 11 bases, with 12 bases of the junction left unmatched. The CDR3 is 15 amino acids.

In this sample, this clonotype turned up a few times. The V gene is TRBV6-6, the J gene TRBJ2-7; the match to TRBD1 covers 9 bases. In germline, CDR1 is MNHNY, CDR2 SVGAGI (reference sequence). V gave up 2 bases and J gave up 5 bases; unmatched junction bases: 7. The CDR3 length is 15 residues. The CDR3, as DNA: TGTGCCAGCAGTTACCTAGGGACAGGGAGGCACGAGCAGTACTTC. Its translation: CASSYLGTGRHEQYF.